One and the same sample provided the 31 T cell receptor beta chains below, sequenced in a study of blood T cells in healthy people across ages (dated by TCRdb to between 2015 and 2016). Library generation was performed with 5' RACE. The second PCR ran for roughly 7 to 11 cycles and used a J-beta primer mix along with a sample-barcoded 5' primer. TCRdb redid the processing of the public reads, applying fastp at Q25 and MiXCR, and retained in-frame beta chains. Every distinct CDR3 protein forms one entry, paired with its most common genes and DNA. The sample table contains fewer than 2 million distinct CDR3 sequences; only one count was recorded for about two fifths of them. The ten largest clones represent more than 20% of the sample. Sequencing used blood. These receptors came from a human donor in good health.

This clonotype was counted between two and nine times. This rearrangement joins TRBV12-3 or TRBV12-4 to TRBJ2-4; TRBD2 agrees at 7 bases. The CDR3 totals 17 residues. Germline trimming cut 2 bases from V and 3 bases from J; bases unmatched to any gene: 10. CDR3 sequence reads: CASSLKIWGGGKNIQYF. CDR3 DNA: TGTGCCAGCAGTTTAAAGATATGGGGGGGTGGCAAAAACATTCAGTACTTC.

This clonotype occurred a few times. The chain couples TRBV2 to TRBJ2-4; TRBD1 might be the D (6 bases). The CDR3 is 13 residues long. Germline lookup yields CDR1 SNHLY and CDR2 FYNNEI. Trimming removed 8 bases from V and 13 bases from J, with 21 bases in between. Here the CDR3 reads CASLTGLGLEQYF. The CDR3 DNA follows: TGTGCCAGCCTCACAGGGTTGGGGCTGGAGCAGTACTTC.

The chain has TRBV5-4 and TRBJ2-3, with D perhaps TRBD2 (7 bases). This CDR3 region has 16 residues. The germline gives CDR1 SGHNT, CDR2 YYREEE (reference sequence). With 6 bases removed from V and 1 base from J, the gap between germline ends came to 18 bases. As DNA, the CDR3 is TGTGCCAGCACCGACCTGGGGGGGCGGGGCACAGATACGCAGTATTTT. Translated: CASTDLGGRGTDTQYF.

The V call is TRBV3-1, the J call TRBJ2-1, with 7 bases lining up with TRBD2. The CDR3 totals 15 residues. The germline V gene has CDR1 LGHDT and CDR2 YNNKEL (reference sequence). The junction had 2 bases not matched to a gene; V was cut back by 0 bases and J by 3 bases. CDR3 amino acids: CASSQDAGDYNEQFF. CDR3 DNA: TGTGCCAGCAGCCAAGATGCGGGGGACTACAATGAGCAGTTCTTC.

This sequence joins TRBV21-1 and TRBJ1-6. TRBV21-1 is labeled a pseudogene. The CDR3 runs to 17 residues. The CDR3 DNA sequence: TGTGCCAGCAGCAAAGAACAGCCCTCCCTTTATAATTCACCCCTCCACTTT. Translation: CASSKEQPSLYNSPLHF.

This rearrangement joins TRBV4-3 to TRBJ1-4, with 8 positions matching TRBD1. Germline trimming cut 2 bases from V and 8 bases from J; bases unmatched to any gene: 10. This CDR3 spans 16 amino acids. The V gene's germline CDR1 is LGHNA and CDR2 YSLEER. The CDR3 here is CASSQTGQGSWEKLFF. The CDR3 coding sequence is TGCGCCAGCAGCCAAACCGGACAGGGCAGTTGGGAAAAACTGTTTTTT.

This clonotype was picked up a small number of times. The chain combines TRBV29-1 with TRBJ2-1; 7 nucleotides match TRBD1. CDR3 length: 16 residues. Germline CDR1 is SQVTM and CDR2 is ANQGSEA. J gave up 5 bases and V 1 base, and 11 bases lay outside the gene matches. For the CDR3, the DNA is TGCAGCGTTGAAGGCCTCGGACAGGTAGCCAACAATGAGCAGTTCTTC. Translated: CSVEGLGQVANNEQFF.

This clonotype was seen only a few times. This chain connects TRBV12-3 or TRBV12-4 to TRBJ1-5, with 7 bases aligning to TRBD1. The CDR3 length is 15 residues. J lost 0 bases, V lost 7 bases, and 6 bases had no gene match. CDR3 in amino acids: CASTGQALSNQPQHF. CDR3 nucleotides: TGTGCCAGCACTGGACAGGCCCTTAGCAATCAGCCCCAGCATTTT.

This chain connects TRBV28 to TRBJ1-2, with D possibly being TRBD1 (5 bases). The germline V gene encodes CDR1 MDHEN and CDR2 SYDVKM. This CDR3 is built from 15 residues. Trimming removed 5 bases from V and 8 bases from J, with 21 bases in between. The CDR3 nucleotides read TGTGCCAGCAGTCTGTCTACTTTGGCAGGGAGAGGCTACACCTTC. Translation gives CASSLSTLAGRGYTF.

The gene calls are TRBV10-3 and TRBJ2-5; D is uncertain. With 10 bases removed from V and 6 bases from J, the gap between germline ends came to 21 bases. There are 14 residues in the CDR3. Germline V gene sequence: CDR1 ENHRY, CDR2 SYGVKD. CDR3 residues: CASSKGLSMKTQYF. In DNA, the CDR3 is TGTGCCAGTTCTAAAGGGCTCTCAATGAAGACCCAGTACTTC.

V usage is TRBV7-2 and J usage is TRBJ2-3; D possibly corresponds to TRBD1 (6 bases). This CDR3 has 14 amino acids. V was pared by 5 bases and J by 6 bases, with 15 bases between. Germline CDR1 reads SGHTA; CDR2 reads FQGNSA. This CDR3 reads CASSPTAGADTQYF. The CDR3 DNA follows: TGTGCCAGCAGCCCGACGGCAGGGGCGGATACGCAGTATTTT. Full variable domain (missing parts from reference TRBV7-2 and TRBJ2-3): GAGVSQSPSNKVTEKGKDVELRCDPISGHTALYWYRQSLGQGLEFLIYFQGNSAPDKSGLPSDRFSAERTGGSVSTLTIQRTQQEDSAVYLCASSPTAGADTQYFGPGTRLTVL.

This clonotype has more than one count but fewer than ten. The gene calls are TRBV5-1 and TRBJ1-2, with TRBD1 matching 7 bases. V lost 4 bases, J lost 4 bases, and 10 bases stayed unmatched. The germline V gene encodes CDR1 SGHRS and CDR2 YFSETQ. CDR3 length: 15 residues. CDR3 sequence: CASSPRQGEGYGYTF. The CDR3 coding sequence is TGCGCCAGCAGCCCCCGACAGGGAGAAGGCTATGGCTACACCTTC.

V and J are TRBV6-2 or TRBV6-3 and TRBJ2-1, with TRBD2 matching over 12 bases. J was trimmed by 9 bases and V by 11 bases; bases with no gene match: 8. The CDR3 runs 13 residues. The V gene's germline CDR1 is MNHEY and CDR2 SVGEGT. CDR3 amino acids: CASARGLAGEQFF. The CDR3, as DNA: TGTGCCTCAGCTAGGGGACTAGCGGGTGAGCAGTTCTTC.

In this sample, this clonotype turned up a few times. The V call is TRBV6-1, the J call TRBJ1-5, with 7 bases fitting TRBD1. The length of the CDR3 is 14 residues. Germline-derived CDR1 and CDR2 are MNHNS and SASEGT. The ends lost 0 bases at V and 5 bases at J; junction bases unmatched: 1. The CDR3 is CASSEATGHQPQHF. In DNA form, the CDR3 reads TGTGCCAGCAGTGAAGCGACAGGGCATCAGCCCCAGCATTTT.

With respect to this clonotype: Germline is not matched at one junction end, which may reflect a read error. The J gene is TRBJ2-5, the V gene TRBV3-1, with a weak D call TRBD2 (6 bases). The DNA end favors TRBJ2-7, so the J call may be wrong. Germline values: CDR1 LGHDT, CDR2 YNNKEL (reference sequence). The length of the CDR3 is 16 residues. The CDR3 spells CAGSQDRLVGGYEQYF. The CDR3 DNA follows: TGTGCCGGCAGCCAAGATCGACTAGTTGGGGGATACGAGCAGTACTTC.

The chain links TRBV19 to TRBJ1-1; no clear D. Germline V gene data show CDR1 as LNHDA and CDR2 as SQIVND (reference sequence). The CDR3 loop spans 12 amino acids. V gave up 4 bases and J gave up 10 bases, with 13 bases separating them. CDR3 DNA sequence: TGTGCCAGTAGTACATTAGACGCGGTAGCTTTCTTT. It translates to CASSTLDAVAFF.

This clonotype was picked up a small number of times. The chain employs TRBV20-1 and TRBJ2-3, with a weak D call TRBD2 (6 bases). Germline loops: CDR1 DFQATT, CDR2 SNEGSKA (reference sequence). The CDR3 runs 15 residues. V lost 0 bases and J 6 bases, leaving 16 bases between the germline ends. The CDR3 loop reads CSAREVGGTGDTQYF. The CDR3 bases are TGCAGTGCTAGAGAAGTGGGCGGGACGGGGGATACGCAGTATTTT.

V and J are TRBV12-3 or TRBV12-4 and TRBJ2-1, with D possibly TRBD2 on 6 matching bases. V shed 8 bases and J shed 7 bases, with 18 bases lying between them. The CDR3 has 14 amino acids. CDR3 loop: CASVSGGARNEQFF. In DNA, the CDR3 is TGTGCCAGCGTCTCAGGCGGGGCTCGGAATGAGCAGTTCTTC.

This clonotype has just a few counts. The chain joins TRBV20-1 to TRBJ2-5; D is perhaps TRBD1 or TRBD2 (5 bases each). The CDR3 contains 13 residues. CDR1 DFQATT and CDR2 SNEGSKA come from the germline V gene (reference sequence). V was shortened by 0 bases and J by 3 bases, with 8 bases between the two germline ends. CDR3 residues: CSARDVGEETQYF. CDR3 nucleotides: TGCAGTGCTAGAGATGTGGGGGAAGAGACCCAGTACTTC.

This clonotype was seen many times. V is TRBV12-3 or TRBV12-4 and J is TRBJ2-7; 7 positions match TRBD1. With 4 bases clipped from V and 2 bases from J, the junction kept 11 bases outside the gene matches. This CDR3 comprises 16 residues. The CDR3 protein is CASSSDPRDSPYEQYF. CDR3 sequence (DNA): TGTGCCAGCAGTTCAGACCCCAGGGACAGCCCCTACGAGCAGTACTTC.

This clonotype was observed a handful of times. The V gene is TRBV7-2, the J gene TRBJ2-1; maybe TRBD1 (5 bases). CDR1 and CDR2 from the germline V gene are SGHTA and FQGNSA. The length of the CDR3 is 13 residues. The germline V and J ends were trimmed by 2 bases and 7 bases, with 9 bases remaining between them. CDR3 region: CASSLQSGNEQFF. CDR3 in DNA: TGTGCCAGCAGCTTACAATCAGGGAATGAGCAGTTCTTC.

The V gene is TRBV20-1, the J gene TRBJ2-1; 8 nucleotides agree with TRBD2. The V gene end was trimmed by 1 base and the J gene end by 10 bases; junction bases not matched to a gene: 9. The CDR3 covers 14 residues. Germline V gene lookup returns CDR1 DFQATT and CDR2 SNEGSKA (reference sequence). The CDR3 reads CSARGAGSGGEQFF. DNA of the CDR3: TGCAGTGCTAGAGGGGCGGGGAGCGGGGGAGAGCAGTTCTTC.

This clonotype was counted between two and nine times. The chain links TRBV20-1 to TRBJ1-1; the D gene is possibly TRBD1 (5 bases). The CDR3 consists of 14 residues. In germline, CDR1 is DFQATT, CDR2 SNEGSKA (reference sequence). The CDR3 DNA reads TGCGGTGGGGGGGGAGCCGCGACGAACACTGAAGCTTTCTTT. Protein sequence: CGGGGAATNTEAFF.

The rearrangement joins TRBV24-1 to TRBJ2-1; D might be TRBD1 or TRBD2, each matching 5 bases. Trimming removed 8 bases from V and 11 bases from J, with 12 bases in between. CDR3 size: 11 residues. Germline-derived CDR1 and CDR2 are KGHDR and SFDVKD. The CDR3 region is CATTQGTQQFF. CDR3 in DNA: TGTGCCACCACGCAAGGGACCCAGCAGTTCTTC.

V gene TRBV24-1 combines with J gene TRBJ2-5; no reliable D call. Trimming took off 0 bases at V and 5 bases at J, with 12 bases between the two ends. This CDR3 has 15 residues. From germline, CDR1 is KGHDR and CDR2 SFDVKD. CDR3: CATSDLSGFKETQYF. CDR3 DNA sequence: TGTGCCACCAGTGATTTGTCCGGGTTTAAGGAGACCCAGTACTTC.

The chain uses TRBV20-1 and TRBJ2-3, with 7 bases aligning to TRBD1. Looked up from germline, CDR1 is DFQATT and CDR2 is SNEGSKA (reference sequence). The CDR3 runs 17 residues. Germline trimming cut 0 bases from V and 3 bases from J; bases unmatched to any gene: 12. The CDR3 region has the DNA TGCAGTGCTAGAGACGAGGGGGCGATACGACATACAGATACGCAGTATTTT. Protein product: CSARDEGAIRHTDTQYF.

CDR3 protein: CASSLSSGKKNSYEQYF. CDR3 nucleotides: TGTGCCAGCAGCTTGTCCAGCGGGAAGAAGAACTCCTACGAGCAGTACTTC. J is TRBJ2-7 and V is TRBV7-6, with TRBD2 matching over 7 bases. Germline V lookup: CDR1 SGHVS, CDR2 FNYEAQ. The CDR3 covers 17 residues. Trimming at V came to 3 bases and at J to 0 bases, leaving 11 bases not matched to a gene.

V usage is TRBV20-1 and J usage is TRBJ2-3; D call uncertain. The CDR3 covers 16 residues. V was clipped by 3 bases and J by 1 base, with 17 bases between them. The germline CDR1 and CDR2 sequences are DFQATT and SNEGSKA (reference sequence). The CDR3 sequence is CSASYRTRSGTDTQYF. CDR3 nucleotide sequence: TGCAGTGCTAGCTATAGGACCAGAAGCGGCACAGATACGCAGTATTTT.

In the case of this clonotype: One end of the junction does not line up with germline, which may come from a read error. This CDR3 is CAGSQDGRTNEQFF. The DNA of the CDR3 is TGCGCCGGCAGCCAAGATGGACGGACGAATGAGCAGTTCTTC. The chain links TRBV4-3 to TRBJ2-1; D remains ambiguous. CDR1 is LGHNA and CDR2 is YSLEER in the germline V gene. The CDR3 spans 14 residues.

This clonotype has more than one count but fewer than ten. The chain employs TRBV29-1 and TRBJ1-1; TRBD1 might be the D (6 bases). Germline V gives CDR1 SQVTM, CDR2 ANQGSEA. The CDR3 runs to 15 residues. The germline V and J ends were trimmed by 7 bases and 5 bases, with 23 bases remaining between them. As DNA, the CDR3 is TGCAGCGCTCGGGGGGACGGGTTAGGGGGGACTGAAGCTTTCTTT. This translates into CSARGDGLGGTEAFF.

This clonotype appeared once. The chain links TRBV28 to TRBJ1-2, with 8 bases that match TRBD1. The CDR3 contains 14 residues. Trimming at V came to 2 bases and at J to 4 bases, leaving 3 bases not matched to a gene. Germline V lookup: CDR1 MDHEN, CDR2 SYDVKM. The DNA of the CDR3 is TGTGCCAGCAGTTTAAACAGGGGGTCCTATGGCTACACCTTC. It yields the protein CASSLNRGSYGYTF.